Presented here are 25 T cell receptor beta chains from one specimen sequenced in a study of beta chain features in type 1 diabetes. Every bit of the isolated RNA underwent reverse transcription, so sequencing read expressed TCRB transcripts. The method was immunoSEQ multiplex PCR; TCRdb's version includes in-frame clones alone and lacks a portion of them. The sample gives around 430,000 clones, approximately 30% of which show up once; 0.05% to 0.065% is in the top ten. What was sequenced was naive CD4+ T cells from blood. These receptors were obtained from a man in his late teens or twenties in good health.

The sample holds a few counts of this clone. This chain joins TRBV2 and TRBJ2-1; D unclear. CDR3 size: 12 residues. V was clipped by 5 bases and J by 4 bases, with 6 bases between them. Germline V lookup: CDR1 SNHLY, CDR2 FYNNEI. CDR3: CASSYQYNEQFF. DNA of the CDR3: TGTGCCAGCAGTTACCAGTACAATGAGCAGTTCTTC.

This clone has only a few counts. The gene calls are TRBV9 and TRBJ2-1, with TRBD2 matching 9 bases. CDR1 SGDLS and CDR2 YYNGEE come from the germline V gene. Losses at the gene ends were 4 bases for V and 3 bases for J; bases not matched to a gene: 5. CDR3 size: 15 residues. The CDR3 is CASSPLSGSYNEQFF. The CDR3, as DNA: TGTGCCAGCAGCCCCCTTAGCGGGAGCTACAATGAGCAGTTCTTC.

The chain carries TRBV7-9 and TRBJ2-3; TRBD1 matches at 7 bases. The CDR3 consists of 13 residues. With V trimmed by 5 bases and J by 6 bases, 5 bases remained unmatched. The germline CDR1 and CDR2 sequences are SEHNR and FQNEAQ (reference sequence). The CDR3 loop is CASSVGTVDTQYF. CDR3 DNA: TGTGCCAGCAGCGTCGGGACAGTGGATACGCAGTATTTT.

CDR3 loop: CASSVVGVGTQYF. The CDR3 nucleotides are TGTGCCAGCAGCGTAGTAGGCGTTGGGACCCAGTACTTC. The rearrangement joins TRBV9 to TRBJ2-5; D gene uncertain. Germline V gene sequence: CDR1 SGDLS, CDR2 YYNGEE. The V and J ends lost 0 bases and 7 bases respectively, with 10 bases between them. The CDR3 totals 13 residues.

The chain carries TRBV5-4 and TRBJ2-3; no firm D call. The CDR3 is made up of 15 amino acids. Trimming left V 5 bases short and J 0 bases short, with 13 bases between. The germline V gene encodes CDR1 SGHNT and CDR2 YYREEE (reference sequence). The DNA for the CDR3 is TGTGCCAGCAGTCCTCAGGTGACTAGCACAGATACGCAGTATTTT. Its protein product is CASSPQVTSTDTQYF.

This clone was seen more than once but under ten times. The chain recombines TRBV19 with TRBJ1-2; D call uncertain. The germline V gene encodes CDR1 LNHDA and CDR2 SQIVND (reference sequence). The CDR3 runs to 14 residues. V lost 3 bases, J lost 4 bases, and 12 bases lay in between. The CDR3 DNA reads TGTGCCAGTAGTATCGACCGATACGCCTATGGCTACACCTTC. Translation: CASSIDRYAYGYTF.

A few counts support this clone. V gene TRBV5-1 combines with J gene TRBJ2-1; 8 bases align to TRBD2. The V gene's germline CDR1 is SGHRS and CDR2 YFSETQ. CDR3 size: 15 residues. V lost 2 bases and J lost 0; bases outside the gene matches: 1. In nucleotides, the CDR3 is TGCGCCAGCAGCTTACTAGCGGACTCCTACAATGAGCAGTTCTTC. Its protein product is CASSLLADSYNEQFF. The variable domain in full, with the rest retrieved from reference TRBV5-1 and TRBJ2-1, is KAGVTQTPRYLIKTRGQQVTLSCSPISGHRSVSWYQQTPGQGLQFLFEYFSETQRNKGNFPGRFSGRQFSNSRSEMNVSTLELGDSALYLCASSLLADSYNEQFFGPGTRLTVL.

This clone came up once. This sequence joins TRBV2 and TRBJ1-5, with D possibly TRBD1 on 5 matching bases. This CDR3 has 12 amino acids. The V and J ends lost 7 bases and 4 bases respectively, with 8 bases between them. CDR1 and CDR2 from the germline V gene are SNHLY and FYNNEI. The CDR3 DNA follows: TGTGCCAGCACAGGGCGGAATCAGCCCCAGCATTTT. This codes for CASTGRNQPQHF.

The V call is TRBV21-1, the J call TRBJ2-1; the D segment call TRBD1 is taken from the table without a DNA check. TRBV21-1 is designated a pseudogene. This CDR3 region has 14 residues. The CDR3 coding sequence is TGTGCCAGCAGCGGGACAGGTAGCTACAATGAGCAGTTCTTC. The encoded protein is CASSGTGSYNEQFF.

J is TRBJ2-3 and V is TRBV2; D perhaps matches TRBD2 (6 bases). The CDR3 is made up of 16 amino acids. Germline values: CDR1 SNHLY, CDR2 FYNNEI. Trimming stripped 6 bases from V and 2 bases from J, with 18 bases between. The CDR3 spells CASRGDGGAFTDTQYF. The CDR3 DNA is TGTGCCAGCAGGGGGGATGGCGGGGCCTTCACAGATACGCAGTATTTT.

This clone was counted a few times. This chain links TRBV30 with TRBJ2-5, with D possibly being TRBD2 (6 bases). V was shortened by 4 bases and J by 2 bases, with 11 bases between the two germline ends. In germline, CDR1 is GTSNPN, CDR2 SVGIG (reference sequence). This CDR3 is built from 13 residues. The CDR3 sequence is CAWMEGKQETQYF. DNA for the CDR3: TGTGCCTGGATGGAGGGGAAACAAGAGACCCAGTACTTC.

This clone was seen a few times. DNA of the CDR3: TGTGCCTGGAGTGTAAGGCTAGCCGGGGAGCTGTTTTTT. This codes for CAWSVRLAGELFF. The chain uses TRBV30 and TRBJ2-2, with unresolved D. Trimming stripped 0 bases from V and 6 bases from J, with 8 bases between. This CDR3 region has 13 residues. In germline, CDR1 is GTSNPN, CDR2 SVGIG (reference sequence). Supplemented by reference TRBV30 and TRBJ2-2, the full variable domain reads SQTIHQWPATLVQPVGSPLSLECTVEGTSNPNLYWYRQAAGRGLQLLFYSVGIGQISSEVPQNLSASRPQDRQFILSSKKLLLSDSGFYLCAWSVRLAGELFFGEGSRLTVL.

The CDR3 is CASSRSSQETQYF. CDR3 sequence (DNA): TGTGCCAGCAGCCGATCCTCCCAGGAGACCCAGTACTTC. The V call is TRBV7-2, the J call TRBJ2-5; D call uncertain. This CDR3 spans 13 amino acids. Germline values: CDR1 SGHTA, CDR2 FQGNSA. The V gene lost 5 bases and the J gene lost 5 bases, with 12 bases spanning the gap.

The chain joins TRBV30 to TRBJ1-4; TRBD1 aligns across 7 bases. The CDR3 runs 13 residues. The germline V gene encodes CDR1 GTSNPN and CDR2 SVGIG (reference sequence). V lost 4 bases to trimming and J lost 5 bases; unmatched junction nucleotides: 4. The chain's CDR3 is CAWTTGQNEKLFF. The DNA for the CDR3 is TGTGCCTGGACTACGGGACAGAATGAAAAACTGTTTTTT.

As to this clone: The junction departs from germline at one end; a sequencing error may be responsible. This chain joins TRBV28 and TRBJ2-5; D remains unclear. The CDR3 covers 12 residues. Germline V gene sequence: CDR1 MDHEN, CDR2 SYDVKM. In DNA, the CDR3 is TGTGCCAGCAGTTTAGTCCAACAGACCCAGTACTTC. Protein: CASSLVQQTQYF.

This clone was seen a few times. Other nucleotide sequences in the sample specify the same CDR3. This chain links TRBV29-1 with TRBJ2-1; TRBD2 matches at 13 bases. This CDR3 comprises 11 residues. Trimming took 6 bases from V and 10 from J; bases not matched to a gene: 0. Looked up from germline, CDR1 is SQVTM and CDR2 is ANQGSEA. The CDR3 here is CSVGLAGEQFF. CDR3 coding DNA: TGCAGCGTGGGACTAGCGGGAGAGCAGTTCTTC.

As for this clone: One junction end does not reproduce the germline sequence, and a read error may be involved. V is TRBV7-7 and J is TRBJ2-1, with 14 positions matching TRBD2. The CDR3 is made up of 15 amino acids. The germline gives CDR1 SSHAT, CDR2 FNYEAQ (reference sequence). CDR3 nucleotide sequence: TGTGCTAGCAGCTCGGGACTAGCGGGAGCAAATGAGCAGTTCTTC. Its protein is CASSSGLAGANEQFF.

This sequence joins TRBV30 and TRBJ1-2; no firm D call. Germline CDR1 is GTSNPN and CDR2 is SVGIG (reference sequence). CDR3 length: 14 residues. The ends were cut back, 0 bases at V and 0 bases at J, with 8 bases in the middle. CDR3 DNA: TGTGCCTGGAGTGTGCGGGCGACTAACTATGGCTACACCTTC. Translating gives CAWSVRATNYGYTF.

V and J are TRBV29-1 and TRBJ2-1; possibly TRBD1 for D (6 bases). The CDR3 loop spans 13 amino acids. Germline loops: CDR1 SQVTM, CDR2 ANQGSEA. Trimming removed 4 bases from V and 4 bases from J, with 11 bases in between. The CDR3 coding sequence is TGCAGCGTTGGGGGACAACATTACAATGAGCAGTTCTTC. It specifies CSVGGQHYNEQFF.

V usage is TRBV20-1 and J usage is TRBJ2-2; D could derive from TRBD1 or TRBD2 (5 bases each). Deletions cut 6 bases from V and 7 bases from J, with 9 bases between. The CDR3 sequence is 11 residues long. Germline loops: CDR1 DFQATT, CDR2 SNEGSKA (reference sequence). CDR3 coding DNA: TGCAGTGCCCATGGGGGCGGGGAGCTGTTTTTT. Translated: CSAHGGGELFF.

The chain recombines TRBV7-2 with TRBJ2-2; TRBD1 aligns across 10 bases. Germline-derived CDR1 and CDR2 are SGHTA and FQGNSA. This CDR3 has 16 residues. V shed 5 bases and J 4 bases; nucleotides not matched to a gene: 7. CDR3 residues: CASSTGQGRGTGELFF. The CDR3 DNA sequence: TGTGCCAGCAGCACGGGACAGGGGCGGGGCACCGGGGAGCTGTTTTTT.

The V gene is TRBV7-6, the J gene TRBJ2-5; perhaps D is TRBD1 or TRBD2 (6 bases each). The CDR3 length is 15 residues. Trimming took 7 bases from V and 7 from J, leaving 22 bases between them. Germline values: CDR1 SGHVS, CDR2 FNYEAQ. CDR3 protein: CASNQIPGALGTQYF. The CDR3, as DNA: TGTGCCAGCAATCAGATCCCGGGGGCCCTGGGGACCCAGTACTTC. Full variable domain (missing parts from reference TRBV7-6 and TRBJ2-5): GAGVSQSPRYKVTKRGQDVALRCDPISGHVSLYWYRQALGQGPEFLTYFNYEAQQDKSGLPNDRFSAERPEGSISTLTIQRTEQRDSAMYRCASNQIPGALGTQYFGPGTRLLVL.

This clone was counted only a few times. V and J are TRBV10-3 and TRBJ2-2; a weak D match, TRBD2 (6 bases). The V and J ends lost 3 bases and 6 bases respectively, with 14 bases between them. The germline CDR1 and CDR2 sequences are ENHRY and SYGVKD. CDR3 length: 15 amino acids. The CDR3 region is CAISELGLGPGELFF. The CDR3 DNA sequence: TGTGCCATCAGTGAACTGGGACTTGGACCCGGGGAGCTGTTTTTT.

The gene calls are TRBV5-5 and TRBJ2-1; tentative D call: TRBD2 (6 bases). V gave up 4 bases and J gave up 7 bases, with 12 bases separating them. CDR1 and CDR2 (germline): SGHKS, YYEKEE (reference sequence). The CDR3 consists of 13 residues. CDR3 nucleotide sequence: TGTGCCAGCAGCCTGGGACTTCCGAATGAGCAGTTCTTC. Residues: CASSLGLPNEQFF.

V and J are TRBV20-1 and TRBJ2-1; D gene unclear. V was cut by 0 bases and J by 10 bases, with 7 bases left in between. The CDR3 runs 11 residues. Germline V gene lookup returns CDR1 DFQATT and CDR2 SNEGSKA (reference sequence). The CDR3 sequence is CSARDTREQFF. The DNA of the CDR3 is TGCAGTGCTAGAGATACCCGGGAGCAGTTCTTC.